The 10 T cell receptor beta chains listed next were all sequenced from one sample in a study of cytomegalovirus exposure and HLA in healthy donors. With 60 Vbeta and 13 Jbeta primers, the PCR was carried out. Using immunoSEQ multiplex PCR, the repertoire was profiled, and TCRdb retains in-frame clones only, with some absent. The repertoire holds roughly 160,000 clones, with over 75% as singletons. The sequenced sample consisted of PBMCs. The receptors originated from a male donor in good health and CMV-seronegative.

In the case of this clone: Other DNA sequences of this sample code for an identical CDR3. The gene calls are TRBV7-2 and TRBJ2-2; D is undetermined. V was shortened by 1 base and J by 1 base, with 7 bases between the two germline ends. The CDR3 is made up of 15 amino acids. Germline V CDR1 and CDR2: SGHTA, FQGNSA. CDR3 in DNA: TGTGCCAGCAGCTTAGTTGGCGGGAACACCGGGGAGCTGTTTTTT. Its protein product is CASSLVGGNTGELFF.

The chain couples TRBV19 to TRBJ2-1, with a tentative D call TRBD2 (5 bases). This CDR3 is 10 amino acids long. V shed 9 bases and J shed 9 bases, with 9 bases lying between them. Germline V gene data show CDR1 as LNHDA and CDR2 as SQIVND (reference sequence). CDR3 coding DNA: TGTGCCAGCGGGATGAGTGAGCAGTTCTTC. Translating it yields CASGMSEQFF.

This rearrangement joins TRBV5-6 to TRBJ2-5, with D perhaps TRBD2 (6 bases). There are 14 residues in the CDR3. Germline V lookup: CDR1 SGHDT, CDR2 YYEEEE. V lost 7 bases to trimming and J lost 9 bases, with 22 bases between them. CDR3 bases: TGTGCCAGCTCACCGGGAGCGGCTGGGGAGCCCCAGTACTTC. This codes for CASSPGAAGEPQYF.

This chain links TRBV21-1 with TRBJ2-7; the table's D call, TRBD1, has no DNA check behind it. TRBV21-1 is a pseudogene. This CDR3 is 16 amino acids long. The CDR3 bases are TGTGCCAGCAGCATAAAGGACAGGGGAAGGGCCTACGAGCAGTACTTC. Encoded protein: CASSIKDRGRAYEQYF.

The genes are TRBV6-5 and TRBJ1-3, with 12 nucleotides matching TRBD1. J was trimmed by 8 bases and V by 5 bases; bases with no gene match: 4. The CDR3 consists of 14 residues. Germline CDR1 is MNHEY and CDR2 is SVGAGI. This CDR3 is CASSPGQGAYTIYF. In DNA form, the CDR3 reads TGTGCCAGCAGTCCGGGACAGGGGGCATACACCATATATTTT.

The rearrangement links TRBV18 to TRBJ1-1; 7 nucleotides agree with TRBD1. The ends lost 1 base at V and 1 base at J; junction bases unmatched: 6. This CDR3 contains 16 residues. Germline assignment: CDR1 KGHSH and CDR2 LQKENI. The CDR3 coding sequence is TGTGCCAGCTCACCACGACAGGGCTTTGAGAACACTGAAGCTTTCTTT. This translates into CASSPRQGFENTEAFF.

The chain links TRBV29-1 to TRBJ1-3; TRBD1 is a possible D gene (6 bases). Trimming left V 3 bases short and J 0 bases short, with 12 bases between. Per germline, CDR1 SQVTM and CDR2 ANQGSEA. The CDR3 consists of 15 residues. CDR3 loop: CSVEGTSYSGNTIYF. CDR3 DNA sequence: TGCAGCGTTGAGGGGACAAGTTACTCTGGAAACACCATATATTTT.

The V call is TRBV29-1, the J call TRBJ2-2, with D possibly being TRBD2 (5 bases). V shed 7 bases and J shed 3 bases, with 15 bases lying between them. CDR3 length: 14 residues. Germline-derived CDR1 and CDR2 are SQVTM and ANQGSEA. The CDR3 spells CSGRVETDTGELFF. CDR3 nucleotide sequence: TGCAGCGGGCGGGTCGAGACGGACACCGGGGAGCTGTTTTTT.

This clone has just a few counts. V gene TRBV7-8 combines with J gene TRBJ2-3; 9 nucleotides agree with TRBD2. The length of the CDR3 is 13 residues. The germline V gene has CDR1 SGHVS and CDR2 FQNEAQ. CDR3: CAAGGASTDTQYF. The CDR3 nucleotides read TGTGCGGCGGGGGGGGCTAGCACAGATACGCAGTATTTT.

The J gene is TRBJ1-2, the V gene TRBV29-1, with 9 bases aligning to TRBD1. Germline V gene lookup returns CDR1 SQVTM and CDR2 ANQGSEA. V gave up 4 bases and J gave up 4 bases; unmatched junction bases: 7. This CDR3 has 14 residues. For the CDR3, the DNA is TGCAGCGTTGTTTTGGGACAGGGTGCCTATGGCTACACCTTC. This codes for CSVVLGQGAYGYTF.